The subject of this entry is one TCR beta chain. The antigen is unknown. Single viable CD3+CD4+CD8-CD45RO+ cells were sorted as the memory CD4+ T cells. After thawing, CD4+ T cells were positively selected. After removal of 2 bases from V and 3 bases from J, the junction contained 6 bases not matched to a gene. The CDR3 is 16 amino acids. CDR1 MNHEY and CDR2 SVGAGI come from the germline V gene. The data derive from a study of memory CD4+ T cells and cytomegalovirus serostatus. Study overall: Of the healthy Belgian adults, several were CMV seropositive and around 22 seronegative. Study-wide points: CMV serostatus prediction reached median AUC approximately 0.96, or 0.89 with US-trained model. Each of approximately 63 CMV-associated TCRbeta sequences occurred in one to five individuals.

The assay was immunoSEQ multiplex PCR, and TCRdb's table has in-frame clones only and misses some. Of about 48,000 clones listed, around 78% are singletons. This chain uses TRBV6-5 with TRBJ2-1, with TRBD2 matching 8 bases. What was sequenced was memory CD4+ T cells from blood. The clonotype comes from an adult in good health and CMV-seronegative. The CDR3 DNA sequence: TGTGCCAGCAGTTACCGTAGCGGGGCTATCTACAATGAGCAGTTCTTC. Translated: CASSYRSGAIYNEQFF.